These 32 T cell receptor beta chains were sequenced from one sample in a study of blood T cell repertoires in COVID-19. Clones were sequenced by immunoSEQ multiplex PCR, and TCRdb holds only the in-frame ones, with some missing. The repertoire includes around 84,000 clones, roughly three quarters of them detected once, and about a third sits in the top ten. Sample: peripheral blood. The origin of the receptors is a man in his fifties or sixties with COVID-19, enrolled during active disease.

Here the CDR3 reads CASRGPATNEKLFF. CDR3 nucleotides: TGTGCCAGTAGGGGGCCCGCAACTAATGAAAAACTGTTTTTT. The chain recombines TRBV19 with TRBJ1-4, with D perhaps TRBD1 (5 bases). Germline V gene sequence: CDR1 LNHDA, CDR2 SQIVND (reference sequence). The CDR3 length is 14 residues. Deletions cut 6 bases from V and 0 bases from J, with 8 bases between. The whole variable domain, remainder taken from reference TRBV19 and TRBJ1-4, is DGGITQSPKYLFRKEGQNVTLSCEQNLNHDAMYWYRQDPGQGLRLIYYSQIVNDFQKGDIAEGYSVSREKKESFPLTVTSAQKNPTAFYLCASRGPATNEKLFFGSGTQLSVL.

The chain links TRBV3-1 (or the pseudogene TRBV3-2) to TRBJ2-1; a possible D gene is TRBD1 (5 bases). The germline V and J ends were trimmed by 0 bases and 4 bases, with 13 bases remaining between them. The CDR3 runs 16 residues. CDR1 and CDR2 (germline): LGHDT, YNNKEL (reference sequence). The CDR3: CASSQDSAGIYNEQFF. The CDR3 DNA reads TGTGCCAGCAGCCAAGATTCGGCAGGGATATACAATGAGCAGTTCTTC.

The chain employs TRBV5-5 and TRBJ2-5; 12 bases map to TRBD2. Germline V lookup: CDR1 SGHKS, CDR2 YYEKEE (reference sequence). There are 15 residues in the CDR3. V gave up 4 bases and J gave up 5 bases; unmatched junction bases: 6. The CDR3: CASSLGLAGTETQYF. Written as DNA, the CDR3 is TGTGCCAGCAGCCTGGGACTAGCGGGCACGGAGACCCAGTACTTC.

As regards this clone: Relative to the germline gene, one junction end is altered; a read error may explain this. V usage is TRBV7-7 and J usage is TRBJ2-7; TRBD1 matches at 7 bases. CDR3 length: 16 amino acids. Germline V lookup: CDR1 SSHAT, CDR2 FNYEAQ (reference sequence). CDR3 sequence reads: CASSFPRQGSAYEQYF. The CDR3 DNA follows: TGTGCTAGCAGTTTTCCGAGACAGGGATCCGCGTACGAGCAGTACTTC.

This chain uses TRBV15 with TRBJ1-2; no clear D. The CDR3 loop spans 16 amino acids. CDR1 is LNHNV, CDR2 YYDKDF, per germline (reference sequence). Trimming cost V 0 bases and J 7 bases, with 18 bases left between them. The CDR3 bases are TGTGCCACCAGCAGAGATGGCGCAGGAGGTCTACTTGGCTACACCTTC. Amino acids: CATSRDGAGGLLGYTF.

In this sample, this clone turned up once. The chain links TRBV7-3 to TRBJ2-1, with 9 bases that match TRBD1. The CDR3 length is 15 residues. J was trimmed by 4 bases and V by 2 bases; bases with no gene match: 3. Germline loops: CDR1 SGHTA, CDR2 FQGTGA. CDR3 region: CASSLDRGGYNEQFF. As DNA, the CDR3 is TGTGCCAGCAGCTTAGACAGGGGGGGTTACAATGAGCAGTTCTTC.

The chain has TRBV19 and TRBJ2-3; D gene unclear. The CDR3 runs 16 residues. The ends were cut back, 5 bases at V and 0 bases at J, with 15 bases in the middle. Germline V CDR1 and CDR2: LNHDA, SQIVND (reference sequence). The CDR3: CASSVGPGFSTDTQYF. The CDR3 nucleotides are TGTGCCAGTAGTGTGGGCCCTGGCTTCAGCACAGATACGCAGTATTTT.

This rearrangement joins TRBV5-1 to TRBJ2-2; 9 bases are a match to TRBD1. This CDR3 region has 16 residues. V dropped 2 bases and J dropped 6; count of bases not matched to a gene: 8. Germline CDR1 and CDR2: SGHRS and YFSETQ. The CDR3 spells CASSFPGTGKSGELFF. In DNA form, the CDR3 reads TGCGCCAGCAGCTTTCCCGGGACAGGGAAGTCCGGGGAGCTGTTTTTT.

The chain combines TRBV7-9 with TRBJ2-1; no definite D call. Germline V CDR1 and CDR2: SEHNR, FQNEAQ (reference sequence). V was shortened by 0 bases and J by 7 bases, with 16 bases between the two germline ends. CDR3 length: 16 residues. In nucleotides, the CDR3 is TGTGCCAGCAGCTTAGCGGAATCCCAGCGCTCAAATGAGCAGTTCTTC. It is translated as CASSLAESQRSNEQFF.

The CDR3, as DNA: TGTGCCACCCCCAAAAGGTCGGAGGTCTCTTCGGCGGGCTACACCTTC. Translation gives CATPKRSEVSSAGYTF. This rearrangement joins TRBV2 to TRBJ1-2, with D uncertain. V was trimmed by 10 bases and J by 8 bases, leaving 29 bases between them. CDR1 and CDR2 from the germline V gene are SNHLY and FYNNEI. This CDR3 spans 16 amino acids. Combining the CDR3 with reference TRBV2 and TRBJ1-2 gives the whole variable domain EPEVTQTPSHQVTQMGQEVILRCVPISNHLYFYWYRQILGQKVEFLVSFYNNEISEKSEIFDDQFSVERPDGSNFTLKIRSTKLEDSAMYFCATPKRSEVSSAGYTFGSGTRLTVV.

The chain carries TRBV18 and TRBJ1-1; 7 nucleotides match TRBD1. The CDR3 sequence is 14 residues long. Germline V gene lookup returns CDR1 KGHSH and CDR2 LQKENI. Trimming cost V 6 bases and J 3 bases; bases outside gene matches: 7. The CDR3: CASSRQGRDTEAFF. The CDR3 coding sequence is TGTGCCAGCTCTCGACAGGGAAGGGACACTGAAGCTTTCTTT.

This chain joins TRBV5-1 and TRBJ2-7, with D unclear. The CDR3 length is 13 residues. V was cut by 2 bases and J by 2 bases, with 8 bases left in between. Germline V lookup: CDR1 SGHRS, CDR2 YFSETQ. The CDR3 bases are TGCGCCAGCAGCTTATCCAGAACCTACGAGCAGTACTTC. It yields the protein CASSLSRTYEQYF. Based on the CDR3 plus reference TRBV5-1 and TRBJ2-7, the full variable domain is KAGVTQTPRYLIKTRGQQVTLSCSPISGHRSVSWYQQTPGQGLQFLFEYFSETQRNKGNFPGRFSGRQFSNSRSEMNVSTLELGDSALYLCASSLSRTYEQYFGPGTRLTVT.

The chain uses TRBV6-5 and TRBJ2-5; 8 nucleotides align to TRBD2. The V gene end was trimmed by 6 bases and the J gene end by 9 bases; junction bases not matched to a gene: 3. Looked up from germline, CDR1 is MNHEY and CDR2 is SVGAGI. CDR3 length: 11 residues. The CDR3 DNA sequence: TGTGCCAGCAGCCACGGGGGGGCCCAGTACTTC. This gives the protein CASSHGGAQYF.

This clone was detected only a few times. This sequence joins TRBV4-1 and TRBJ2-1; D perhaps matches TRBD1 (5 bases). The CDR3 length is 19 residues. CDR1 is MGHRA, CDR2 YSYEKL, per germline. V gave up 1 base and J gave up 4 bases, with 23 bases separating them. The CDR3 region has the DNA TGCGCCAGCAGCCAAGGCGACAGTAACGAGGTTCCCTTTTACAATGAGCAGTTCTTC. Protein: CASSQGDSNEVPFYNEQFF.

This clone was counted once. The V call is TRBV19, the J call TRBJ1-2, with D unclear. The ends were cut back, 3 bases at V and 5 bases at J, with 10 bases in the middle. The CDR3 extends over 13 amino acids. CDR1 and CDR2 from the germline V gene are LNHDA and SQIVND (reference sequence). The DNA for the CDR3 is TGTGCCAGTAGTATCGGTCCGCTTTATGGCTACACCTTC. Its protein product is CASSIGPLYGYTF.

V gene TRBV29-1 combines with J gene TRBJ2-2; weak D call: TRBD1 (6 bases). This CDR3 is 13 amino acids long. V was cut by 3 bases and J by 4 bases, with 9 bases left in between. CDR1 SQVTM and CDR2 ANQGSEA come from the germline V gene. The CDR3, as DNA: TGCAGCGTTGAGGGCAGGGGCACCGGGGAGCTGTTTTTT. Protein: CSVEGRGTGELFF.

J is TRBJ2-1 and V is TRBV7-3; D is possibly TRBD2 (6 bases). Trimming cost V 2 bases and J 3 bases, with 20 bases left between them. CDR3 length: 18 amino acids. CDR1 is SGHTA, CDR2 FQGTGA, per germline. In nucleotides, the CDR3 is TGTGCCAGCAGCTTACTCCCCTCGCTAGCGATCGACTACAATGAGCAGTTCTTC. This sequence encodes CASSLLPSLAIDYNEQFF.

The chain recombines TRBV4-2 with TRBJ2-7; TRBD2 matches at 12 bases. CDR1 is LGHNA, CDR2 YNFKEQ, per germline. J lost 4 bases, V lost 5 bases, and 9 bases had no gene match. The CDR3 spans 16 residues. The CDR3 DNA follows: TGTGCCAGCAGCACCCGGGAGGGGACTAGCGGGTACGAGCAGTACTTC. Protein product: CASSTREGTSGYEQYF.

The CDR3 DNA follows: TGTGCCAGCAGCGTAGATCCTGGCCGACCAGGACATCAGCTCGAGCAGTACTTC. Amino acid sequence: CASSVDPGRPGHQLEQYF. The chain links TRBV9 to TRBJ2-7, with D maybe TRBD1 (5 bases). The CDR3 has 18 amino acids. V was trimmed by 0 bases and J by 6 bases, leaving 25 bases between them. The germline gives CDR1 SGDLS, CDR2 YYNGEE.

The CDR3 region is CAISEPGGYGYTF. In DNA form, the CDR3 reads TGTGCCATCAGTGAGCCAGGGGGCTATGGCTACACCTTC. V gene TRBV10-3 combines with J gene TRBJ1-2; 7 bases align to TRBD1. This CDR3 contains 13 residues. The V segment lost 2 bases and the J segment 4 bases; nucleotides outside the gene matches: 1. Germline loops: CDR1 ENHRY, CDR2 SYGVKD.

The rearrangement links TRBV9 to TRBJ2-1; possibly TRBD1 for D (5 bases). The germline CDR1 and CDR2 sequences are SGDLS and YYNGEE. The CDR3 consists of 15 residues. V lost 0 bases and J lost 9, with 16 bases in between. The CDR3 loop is CASSVGSPGLGEQFF. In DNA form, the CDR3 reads TGTGCCAGCAGCGTAGGCTCCCCAGGGTTGGGTGAGCAGTTCTTC.

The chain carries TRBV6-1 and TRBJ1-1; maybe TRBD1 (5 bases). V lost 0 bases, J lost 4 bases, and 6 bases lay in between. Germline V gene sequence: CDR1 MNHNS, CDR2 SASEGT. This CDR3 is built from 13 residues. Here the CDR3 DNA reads TGTGCCAGCAGTGAAGCGGGGGGCACTGAAGCTTTCTTT. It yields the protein CASSEAGGTEAFF.

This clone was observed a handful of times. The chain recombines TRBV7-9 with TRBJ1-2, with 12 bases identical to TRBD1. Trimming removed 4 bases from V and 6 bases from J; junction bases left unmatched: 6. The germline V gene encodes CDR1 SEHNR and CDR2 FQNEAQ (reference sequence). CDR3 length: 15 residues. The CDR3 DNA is TGTGCCAGCAGCTCCGGGACAGGGGGCGTAAATGGCTACACCTTC. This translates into CASSSGTGGVNGYTF.

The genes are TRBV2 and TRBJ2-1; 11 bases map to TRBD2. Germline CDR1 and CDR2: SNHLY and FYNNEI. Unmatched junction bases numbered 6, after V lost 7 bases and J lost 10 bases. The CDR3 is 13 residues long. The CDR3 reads CASKGTSGGEQFF. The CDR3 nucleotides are TGTGCCAGCAAGGGGACTAGCGGAGGGGAGCAGTTCTTC.

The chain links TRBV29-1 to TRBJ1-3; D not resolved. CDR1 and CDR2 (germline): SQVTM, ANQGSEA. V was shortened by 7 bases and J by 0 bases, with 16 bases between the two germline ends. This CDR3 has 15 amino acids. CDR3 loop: CSAKTSGGSGNTIYF. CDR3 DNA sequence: TGCAGCGCAAAGACAAGCGGAGGCTCTGGAAACACCATATATTTT.

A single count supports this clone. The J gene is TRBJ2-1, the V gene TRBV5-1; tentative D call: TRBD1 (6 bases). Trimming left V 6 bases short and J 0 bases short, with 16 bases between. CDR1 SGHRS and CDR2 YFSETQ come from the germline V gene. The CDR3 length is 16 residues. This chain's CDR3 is CASTYSTGASYNEQFF. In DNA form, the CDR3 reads TGCGCCAGCACTTACTCGACAGGAGCCTCCTACAATGAGCAGTTCTTC.

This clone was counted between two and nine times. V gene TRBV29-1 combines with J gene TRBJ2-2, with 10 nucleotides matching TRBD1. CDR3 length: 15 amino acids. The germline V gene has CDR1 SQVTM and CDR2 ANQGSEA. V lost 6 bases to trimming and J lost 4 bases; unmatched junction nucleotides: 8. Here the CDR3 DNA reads TGCAGCGTCGGAGTGACAGGGGGCGGCACCGGGGAGCTGTTTTTT. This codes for CSVGVTGGGTGELFF.

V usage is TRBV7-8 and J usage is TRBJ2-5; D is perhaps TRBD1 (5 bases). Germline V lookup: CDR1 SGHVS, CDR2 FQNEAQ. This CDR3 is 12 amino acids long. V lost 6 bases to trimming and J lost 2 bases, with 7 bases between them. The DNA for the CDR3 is TGTGCCAGCAGAAGGGGACAAGAGACCCAGTACTTC. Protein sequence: CASRRGQETQYF.

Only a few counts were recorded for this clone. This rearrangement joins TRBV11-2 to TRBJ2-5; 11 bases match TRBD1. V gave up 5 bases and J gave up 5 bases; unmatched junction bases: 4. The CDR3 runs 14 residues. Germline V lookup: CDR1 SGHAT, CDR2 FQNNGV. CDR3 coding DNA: TGTGCCAGCAGCCGGGACAGGGGGAGGGAGACCCAGTACTTC. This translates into CASSRDRGRETQYF.

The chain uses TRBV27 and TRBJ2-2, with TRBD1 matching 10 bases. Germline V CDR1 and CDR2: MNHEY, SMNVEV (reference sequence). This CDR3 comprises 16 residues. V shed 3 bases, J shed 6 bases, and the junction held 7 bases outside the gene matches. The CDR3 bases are TGTGCCAGCAGTTTTGGTTTAGGGACAGGGGCCGGGGAGCTGTTTTTT. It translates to CASSFGLGTGAGELFF.

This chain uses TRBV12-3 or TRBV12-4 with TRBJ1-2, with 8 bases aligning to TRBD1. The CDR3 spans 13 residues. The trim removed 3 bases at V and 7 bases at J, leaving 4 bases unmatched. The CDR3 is CASSFQGARGYTF. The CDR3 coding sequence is TGTGCCAGCAGTTTCCAGGGGGCGCGTGGCTACACCTTC.

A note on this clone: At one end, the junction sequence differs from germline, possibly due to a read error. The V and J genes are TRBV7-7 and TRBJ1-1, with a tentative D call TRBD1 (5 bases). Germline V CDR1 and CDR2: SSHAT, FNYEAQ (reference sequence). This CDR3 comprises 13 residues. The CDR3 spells CASSAGTNTEAFF. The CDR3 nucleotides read TGTGCTAGCAGCGCCGGGACTAATACTGAAGCTTTCTTT.